A single sample is the source of the 11 T cell receptor beta chains below, sequenced in a study of early T cells in non-severe SARS-CoV-2 infection. MiXCR, run by TCRdb on the 5' RACE reads, gives a single entry per CDR3 protein. In the table there are about 58,000 distinct CDR3 sequences, about 13% of which are singletons. The sample comprised whole blood. The receptors shown here come from an adult who was a healthcare worker with PCR-confirmed SARS-CoV-2 infection or an uninfected control (not recorded which).

The chain links TRBV28 to TRBJ1-5; TRBD1 aligns across 10 bases. The germline CDR1 and CDR2 sequences are MDHEN and SYDVKM. This CDR3 region has 14 residues. Unmatched junction bases numbered 5, after V lost 6 bases and J lost 6 bases. The CDR3 DNA reads TGTGCCAGCAGCCCGGGACAGGGGAGTCAGCCCCAGCATTTT. Translating it yields CASSPGQGSQPQHF. The entire variable domain, with the rest obtained from reference TRBV28 and TRBJ1-5, is as follows: DVKVTQSSRYLVKRTGEKVFLECVQDMDHENMFWYRQDPGLGLRLIYFSYDVKMKEKGDIPEGYSVSREKKERFSLILESASTNQTSMYLCASSPGQGSQPQHFGDGTRLSIL.

This clonotype came up many times. This chain links TRBV6-6 with TRBJ1-6; D ambiguous. The CDR3 consists of 14 residues. Trimming removed 7 bases at V and 0 bases at J, with 7 bases between. Germline V gene data show CDR1 as MNHNY and CDR2 as SVGAGI (reference sequence). Written as DNA, the CDR3 is TGTGCCAGCACCGCTCTCTCCTATAATTCACCCCTCCACTTT. It is translated as CASTALSYNSPLHF.

This clonotype was recorded many times. The rearrangement links TRBV7-2 to TRBJ2-7; TRBD2 might be the D (6 bases). The V gene's germline CDR1 is SGHTA and CDR2 FQGNSA. Between the trimmed V and J ends, which lost 5 bases and 4 bases, there was a span of 12 bases. The CDR3 runs to 13 residues. This CDR3 is CASSPTSIYEQYF. CDR3 DNA sequence: TGTGCCAGCAGCCCAACTAGCATTTACGAGCAGTACTTC.

This clonotype was counted a few times. This chain uses TRBV4-2 with TRBJ1-5; D ambiguous. This CDR3 region has 16 residues. Germline assignment: CDR1 LGHNA and CDR2 YNFKEQ. The ends were cut back, 1 base at V and 0 bases at J, with 10 bases in the middle. CDR3 loop: CASSQVTANSNQPQHF. CDR3 DNA: TGTGCCAGCAGCCAAGTTACGGCGAATAGCAATCAGCCCCAGCATTTT.

The rearrangement links TRBV13 to TRBJ1-4; tentatively, D is TRBD1 (6 bases). Per the germline V gene, CDR1 is PRHDT and CDR2 is FYEKMQ (reference sequence). Trimming stripped 5 bases from V and 7 bases from J, with 14 bases between. The CDR3 is 14 amino acids. CDR3 in DNA: TGTGCCAGCAGCCCGGGGGGCCAGGGTGAAAAACTGTTTTTT. Translated, it gives CASSPGGQGEKLFF.

This clonotype showed up just a few times. This may be a read error, as it is one base from a much larger clone. The CDR3 region is CASKREGQGKNIQYF. Written as DNA, the CDR3 is TGTGCCAGCAAGAGGGAGGGCCAAGGGAAAAACATTCAGTACTTC. The V and J genes are TRBV27 and TRBJ2-4; 7 bases agree with TRBD2. Germline CDR1 MNHEY, CDR2 SMNVEV (reference sequence). The CDR3 contains 15 residues. V trimming: 7 bases; J trimming: 4 bases; junction bases outside the gene matches: 10.

The chain uses TRBV20-1 and TRBJ2-7; D tentatively reads TRBD1 or TRBD2 (5 bases each). Per the germline V gene, CDR1 is DFQATT and CDR2 is SNEGSKA (reference sequence). Trimming cost V 3 bases and J 3 bases, with 18 bases left between them. The CDR3 totals 15 residues. The CDR3 DNA is TGCAGTGCTAGCCCCCCCGCGAGGGGCCGCTACGAGCAGTACTTC. Amino acid sequence: CSASPPARGRYEQYF.

This clonotype was counted at least ten times. This chain links TRBV9 with TRBJ2-1; 12 positions match TRBD2. Germline CDR1 reads SGDLS; CDR2 reads YYNGEE. The trim removed 3 bases at V and 7 bases at J, leaving 8 bases unmatched. This CDR3 comprises 16 residues. The CDR3 DNA reads TGTGCCAGCAGCGGCGTACTAGCGGGAGGTAGTAATGAGCAGTTCTTC. Its protein is CASSGVLAGGSNEQFF.

The rearrangement joins TRBV10-3 to TRBJ1-4, with unresolved D. V was clipped by 4 bases and J by 0 bases, with 15 bases between them. Germline V gene sequence: CDR1 ENHRY, CDR2 SYGVKD. This CDR3 has 17 residues. CDR3 DNA sequence: TGTGCCATCAGTGCCGGTGTAGGACCAGCAACTAATGAAAAACTGTTTTTT. Its protein product is CAISAGVGPATNEKLFF.

This clonotype was counted only a few times. The chain combines TRBV30 with TRBJ1-1, with D uncertain. Germline V gene sequence: CDR1 GTSNPN, CDR2 SVGIG (reference sequence). The CDR3 contains 13 residues. With 1 base removed from V and 5 bases from J, the gap between germline ends came to 11 bases. The CDR3 DNA follows: TGTGCCTGGAGTGGCGCGTTTTGGACTGAAGCTTTCTTT. This translates into CAWSGAFWTEAFF.

Only a few counts were recorded for this clonotype. The chain links TRBV27 to TRBJ1-1; TRBD1 matches at 7 bases. CDR1 MNHEY and CDR2 SMNVEV come from the germline V gene (reference sequence). The length of the CDR3 is 14 residues. V was clipped by 6 bases and J by 0 bases; unmatched bases: 4. As DNA, the CDR3 is TGTGCCAGCAGCCGGACAGGAATGAACACTGAAGCTTTCTTT. Amino acids: CASSRTGMNTEAFF.